Relative to its sample, the clone carrying this T cell receptor beta chain is medium-sized. The target antigen is unknown. The CDR3 length is 13 residues. The germline CDR1 and CDR2 sequences are MNHGY and SAAAGT. With 6 bases removed from V and 0 bases from J, the gap between germline ends came to 5 bases. The assay was immunoSEQ multiplex PCR, and TCRdb's table has in-frame clones only and misses some. The sample lists thousands of clones, 19% occurring once. This specimen belongs to a study of sequential checkpoint blockade in melanoma. Study-level background: Patients were randomized 1:1 to nivolumab-then-ipilimumab or ipilimumab-then-nivolumab first-line. TCRbeta immunosequencing was performed on DNA from 90 to 100 pretreatment melanoma tumor samples.

Study outcomes and limitations: Rising tumor T-cell fraction and clonality meant about 30 times likelier benefit.

Stated treatment: randomized to nivolumab then ipilimumab (arm A) or the reverse (arm B). No patient had prior DNA-damaging chemotherapy. This sequence originates from a human donor with melanoma. The gene calls are TRBV6-8 and TRBJ2-2; no clear D gene. Sequences were derived from tumor tissue (inferred from file names), sampled from a patient given nivolumab and ipilimumab in sequence. The DNA for the CDR3 is TGTGCCAGCAGCAAAGCGAACACCGGGGAGCTGTTTTTT. Its translation: CASSKANTGELFF.